This T cell receptor (beta chain) is from a study of tissue T cells after allogeneic stem cell transplantation. Comment on this clone: Its specificity is not known.

Trimming removed 2 bases from V and 4 bases from J, with 10 bases in between. Germline loops: CDR1 MNHNY, CDR2 SVGAGI (reference sequence). This CDR3 is built from 14 residues. Sequencing was performed with immunoSEQ multiplex PCR; in TCRdb, only in-frame clones are kept and a portion is missing. This sample has fewer than 30,000 clones, with more than 60% found just once. The study, taken as a whole, reports: The study did not identify alloreactive or antigen-specific tissue TCRs, and some clones might be persisting host cells. Anatomically similar tissues had similar TCR repertoires within each patient.

The clonotype was recovered from a female donor aged 60 or older with lung cancer. The chain employs TRBV6-6 and TRBJ2-3; unclear D gene. This specimen consisted of tissue from the ileum, obtained at autopsy. CDR3 in amino acids: CASSYRSHPDTQYF. The CDR3 region has the DNA TGTGCCAGCAGTTACCGGTCTCATCCAGATACGCAGTATTTT.